A selection of T cell receptor beta chains follows, all from one sample in a study of blood T cell repertoires in COVID-19. Assay used: immunoSEQ multiplex PCR; TCRdb lists only in-frame clones, some missing. The top ten clones hold less than 7% of a sample with about 150,000 clones, roughly 80% of them seen once. Sequences were obtained from PBMCs or T cells enriched from blood (not recorded which). These TCRs come from a middle-aged woman who had recovered from COVID-19. CDR3s include the opening cysteine and the closing phenylalanine or tryptophan. Fields, in order: D gene, clone size, J gene, V gene, CDR3 DNA, CDR3 protein. D genes are given only for firm matches. Not all rows give a size; the values are once, few, many and, for expanded clones, a class.

TRBD2,-,TRBJ2-7,TRBV29-1,TGCAGCGTACTAAAAGCGGGAGGGCTCGACTACGAGCAGTACTTC,CSVLKAGGLDYEQYF
TRBD2,few,TRBJ2-3,TRBV19,TGTGCCAGTAGGTGGCAAGCGGGGGTCCTCACAGATACGCAGTATTTT,CASRWQAGVLTDTQYF
TRBD1,-,TRBJ1-2,TRBV29-1,TGCAGCGTTGACCCCACAGGGGTAGGAGGCTACACCTTC,CSVDPTGVGGYTF
-,-,TRBJ2-1,TRBV12-3/TRBV12-4,TGTGCCAGCAGCCTAAAAAATGAGCAGTTCTTC,CASSLKNEQFF
-,-,TRBJ1-3,TRBV6-5,TGTGCCAGCAAGGTGGAGTCTGGAAACACCATATATTTT,CASKVESGNTIYF
-,-,TRBJ2-5,TRBV9,TGTGCCAGCAGCGGGTGGCCTAGTAAAGAGACCCAGTACTTC,CASSGWPSKETQYF
TRBD1,-,TRBJ2-5,TRBV16,TGTGCCAGCAGCCAACCTCCTGTGACAGGGAGCCAAGAGACCCAGTACTTC,CASSQPPVTGSQETQYF
-,-,TRBJ1-2,TRBV29-1,TGCAGCGCAGCCCCGGCGGATGGCTACACCTTC,CSAAPADGYTF
TRBD1,-,TRBJ1-1,TRBV3-1/TRBV3-2,TGTGCCAGCAGCCGCACCCGGGACAGAGAGAAAGCTTTCTTT,CASSRTRDREKAFF
-,-,TRBJ1-2,TRBV6-5,TGTGCCAGCAGCCCGGGACAAAAGATGGATGGCTACACCTTC,CASSPGQKMDGYTF
-,once,TRBJ2-5,TRBV19,TGTGCCAGTAGTACCCCGGGCAGGGGTGATCAAGAGACCCAGTACTTC,CASSTPGRGDQETQYF
TRBD1,-,TRBJ2-7,TRBV30,TGTGCCTGGAGTGTGGGGACAGGGCCCTACGAGCAGTACTTC,CAWSVGTGPYEQYF
TRBD1,-,TRBJ2-1,TRBV9,TGTGCCAGCAGCAAAGGGACAGGGGATTATGAGCAGTTCTTC,CASSKGTGDYEQFF
-,-,TRBJ1-1,TRBV11-1,TGTGCCAGCAGCTTAGGTCCCGGGGTTGGAAACACTGAAGCTTTCTTT,CASSLGPGVGNTEAFF
-,-,TRBJ1-4,TRBV6-5,TGTGCCAGCGCAGTCGGGGGGCTTGATAATGAAAAACTGTTTTTT,CASAVGGLDNEKLFF
-,-,TRBJ1-5,TRBV20-1,TGCAGTGCTAGTGACAGTAGCAATCAGCCCCAGCATTTT,CSASDSSNQPQHF
TRBD2,-,TRBJ2-1,TRBV9,TGTGCCAGCAGCGCCGGGACTAGTGGTGGCAATGAGCAGTTCTTC,CASSAGTSGGNEQFF
TRBD2,-,TRBJ2-3,TRBV18,TGTGCCAGCTCACCACCCTTAGCGGGGGTCACAGATACGCAGTATTTT,CASSPPLAGVTDTQYF
-,-,TRBJ1-1,TRBV11-1,TGTGCCAGCAGCTATAGTAGAGGAGATAACACTGAAGCTTTCTTT,CASSYSRGDNTEAFF
-,-,TRBJ2-5,TRBV9,TGTGCCAGCAGCGTAGCATCCGGTCGGGAGACCCAGTACTTC,CASSVASGRETQYF
-,few,TRBJ2-7,TRBV7-3,TGTGCCAGCAGCTCCCGTGGAGGGGGCTTCGACGAGCAGTACTTC,CASSSRGGGFDEQYF
TRBD1,-,TRBJ1-2,TRBV7-9,TGTGCCAGCAGCTCCACTGGACAGGAACCTAACTATGGCTACACCTTC,CASSSTGQEPNYGYTF
TRBD1,-,TRBJ1-6,TRBV30,TGTGCCTGGAGTGGGGGGACAGATATTTCACCCCTCCACTTT,CAWSGGTDISPLHF
-,-,TRBJ2-1,TRBV2,TGTGCCAGCAGTGAACAGGGGGAGCAGTTCTTC,CASSEQGEQFF
TRBD2,-,TRBJ2-1,TRBV15,TGTGCCACCAGCAGGGGACTAGACTCCTACAATGAGCAGTTCTTC,CATSRGLDSYNEQFF
TRBD1,once,TRBJ1-2,TRBV30,TGTGCCTGGAATGCCTGGGAGACAGGGATATCGTATGGCTACACCTTC,CAWNAWETGISYGYTF
-,-,TRBJ1-2,TRBV6-5,TGTGCCAGCAATCGCGAATGGGGCTACACCTTC,CASNREWGYTF
-,-,TRBJ1-4,TRBV27,TGTGCCAGCAGTTTATATTCAGGGCCTAATGAAAAACTGTTTTTT,CASSLYSGPNEKLFF
TRBD2,-,TRBJ2-3,TRBV19,TGTGCCAGTAGTATATCCGGGACTAGCGGGAGCACAGATACGCAGTATTTT,CASSISGTSGSTDTQYF
-,-,TRBJ2-1,TRBV3-1/TRBV3-2,TGTGCCAGCAGCCCCCGACTGAGTGCCTCCTACAATGAGCAGTTCTTC,CASSPRLSASYNEQFF
-,-,TRBJ2-1,TRBV7-3,TGTGCCAGCAGCTTGGGCCCCAACAATGAGCAGTTCTTC,CASSLGPNNEQFF
TRBD2,-,TRBJ2-2,TRBV2,TGTGCCAGCAGTCCTGGGCTAGCGGGAGGGTCCGGGGAGCTGTTTTTT,CASSPGLAGGSGELFF
TRBD1,-,TRBJ1-1,TRBV27,TGTGCCAGCAGTTTACTCGGGACAGGGGGACGCACTGAAGCTTTCTTT,CASSLLGTGGRTEAFF
TRBD2,-,TRBJ2-1,TRBV7-8,TGTGCCAGCAGCCCGTCGGGGGTAGCGGGAAATGAGCAGTTCTTC,CASSPSGVAGNEQFF
-,-,TRBJ2-3,TRBV29-1,TGCAGCGTTTCAGAGGGAGTCGCAGATACGCAGTATTTT,CSVSEGVADTQYF
TRBD2,-,TRBJ2-1,TRBV7-9,TGTGCCAGCAGCTCGCCTATGACTAGCGGGAAGCAGTTCTTC,CASSSPMTSGKQFF
TRBD2,-,TRBJ2-7,TRBV7-8,TGTGCCAGCAGCTCGTTAGCGGGAGGTTACGAGCAGTACTTC,CASSSLAGGYEQYF
TRBD2,-,TRBJ2-3,TRBV11-2,TGTGCCAGCAGCTTCACTAGCGGGAGGGGCCCGGATACGCAGTATTTT,CASSFTSGRGPDTQYF
-,-,TRBJ2-7,TRBV12-3/TRBV12-4,TGTGCCAGCAGTCCCATCAGGACATCCCAGCAGTACTTC,CASSPIRTSQQYF
-,-,TRBJ2-7,TRBV4-1,TGCGCCAGCAGCCAAGATTGGCGGGTATCCTACGAGCAGTACTTC,CASSQDWRVSYEQYF
-,-,TRBJ1-6,TRBV6-5,TGTGCCAGCAGTTACGTGGGCGACTCACCCCTCCACTTT,CASSYVGDSPLHF
-,-,TRBJ2-3,TRBV7-3,TGTGCCAGCAGCTTCCGACAGTCGGATACGCAGTATTTT,CASSFRQSDTQYF
TRBD2,-,TRBJ2-5,TRBV7-8,TGTGCCAGCAGCCCAACTAGCGGGGCCCCGGAGTACTTC,CASSPTSGAPEYF
TRBD2,-,TRBJ2-5,TRBV7-9,TGTGCCAGCAGCTTAGGTAGACTAGCGGGAGGGCCGAAGACCCAGTACTTC,CASSLGRLAGGPKTQYF
-,-,TRBJ1-2,TRBV9,TGTGCCAGCAGCGCCGGGACATTGGATTTGTGGTACACCTTC,CASSAGTLDLWYTF